These 20 T cell receptor beta chains were all obtained from the same sample, sequenced in a study of blood T cells in healthy people across ages. Next came a second PCR, run for about 7 to 12 cycles, which used a sample-barcoded 5' primer along with a J-beta primer mix. TCRdb re-derived calls from the 5' RACE reads in MiXCR, one entry per CDR3 protein. The profile shows roughly 720,000 distinct CDR3 sequences, about 53% of them singletons. The material sequenced was blood. The source of these receptors is an elderly man in good health.

This chain connects TRBV14 to TRBJ1-2; perhaps TRBD1 as D (6 bases). CDR1 is SGHDN and CDR2 is FVKESK in the germline V gene. Trimming left V 1 base short and J 8 bases short, with 14 bases between. CDR3 length: 14 residues. The CDR3 protein is CASSQGLNRAGYTF. The CDR3 DNA sequence: TGTGCCAGCAGCCAAGGGTTAAACAGGGCGGGCTACACCTTC.

V usage is TRBV7-9 and J usage is TRBJ2-7, with 9 bases fitting TRBD1. Trimming took 5 bases from V and 5 from J; bases not matched to a gene: 7. This CDR3 has 14 amino acids. Germline V gene lookup returns CDR1 SEHNR and CDR2 FQNEAQ (reference sequence). The CDR3 is CASSAGQGRNEQYF. The CDR3 DNA sequence: TGTGCCAGCAGCGCGGGACAGGGACGGAACGAGCAGTACTTC. The full variable domain, with the rest looked up from reference TRBV7-9 and TRBJ2-7, is DTGVSQNPRHKITKRGQNVTFRCDPISEHNRLYWYRQTLGQGPEFLTYFQNEAQLEKSRLLSDRFSAERPKGSFSTLEIQRTEQGDSAMYLCASSAGQGRNEQYFGPGTRLTVT.

The chain employs TRBV2 and TRBJ1-5; weak D call: TRBD1 (6 bases). V was trimmed by 3 bases and J by 6 bases, leaving 12 bases between them. The germline CDR1 and CDR2 sequences are SNHLY and FYNNEI. The CDR3 runs 14 residues. CDR3 nucleotides: TGTGCCAGCAGTGACCCAGGGGCGGGTCAGCCCCAGCATTTT. It codes for CASSDPGAGQPQHF. The variable domain in full, with the rest retrieved from reference TRBV2 and TRBJ1-5, is EPEVTQTPSHQVTQMGQEVILRCVPISNHLYFYWYRQILGQKVEFLVSFYNNEISEKSEIFDDQFSVERPDGSNFTLKIRSTKLEDSAMYFCASSDPGAGQPQHFGDGTRLSIL.

The chain carries TRBV3-1 and TRBJ2-3; TRBD2 matches 12 bases. V shed 2 bases and J 14 bases; nucleotides not matched to a gene: 14. Germline V gene lookup returns CDR1 LGHDT and CDR2 YNNKEL (reference sequence). The CDR3 is 16 residues long. The CDR3 bases are TGTGCCAGCAGCCAATGGACTAGCGGGAAGGTCAGATACGCGTATTTT. It codes for CASSQWTSGKVRYAYF.

This clonotype appeared a few times. The genes are TRBV27 and TRBJ2-6; D remains unclear. The CDR3 contains 13 residues. Trimming removed 8 bases at V and 4 bases at J, with 9 bases between. The germline V gene encodes CDR1 MNHEY and CDR2 SMNVEV (reference sequence). The CDR3 sequence: CASLKPGANVLTF. The DNA for the CDR3 is TGTGCCAGCCTGAAACCGGGGGCCAACGTCCTGACTTTC.

This chain joins TRBV20-1 and TRBJ2-1, with D perhaps TRBD1 or TRBD2 (5 bases each). The CDR3 extends over 16 amino acids. V lost 6 bases, J lost 9 bases, and 27 bases lay in between. Germline assignment: CDR1 DFQATT and CDR2 SNEGSKA (reference sequence). CDR3 coding DNA: TGCAGTGCCCGACCCTCACCGGGATCCCTTAGGGGTGAGCAGTTCTTC. It codes for CSARPSPGSLRGEQFF.

In its sample, this clonotype was seen a few times. The chain has TRBV25-1 and TRBJ2-4; D remains ambiguous. Germline CDR1 is MGHDK and CDR2 is SYGVNS. This CDR3 is 12 amino acids long. Trimming pared 5 bases from V and 8 bases from J, leaving 10 bases between. CDR3 loop: CASSSVRDIQYF. The CDR3 nucleotides read TGTGCCAGCAGTTCAGTACGGGACATTCAGTACTTC.

The V call is TRBV11-2, the J call TRBJ2-4; the match to TRBD2 covers 7 bases. The V segment lost 1 base and the J segment 0 bases; nucleotides outside the gene matches: 9. Germline-derived CDR1 and CDR2 are SGHAT and FQNNGV. This CDR3 has 18 residues. The CDR3 DNA reads TGTGCCAGCAGCTTAGGCACTAGCGTAGACTTAGCCAAAAACATTCAGTACTTC. Its protein product is CASSLGTSVDLAKNIQYF.

The chain recombines TRBV4-1 with TRBJ2-7; 13 bases fit TRBD2. This CDR3 is 18 amino acids long. Germline CDR1 is MGHRA and CDR2 is YSYEKL. Unmatched junction bases numbered 16, after V lost 4 bases and J lost 7 bases. The CDR3 DNA is TGCGCCAGCAGCCTGCTTGGGACTAGCGGGGCGAACACCGGGGAGCAGTACTTC. Protein: CASSLLGTSGANTGEQYF.

In its sample, this clonotype was seen a few times. The CDR3 DNA follows: TGTGCCAGCAGCTCCCTCCAGGGGAGACACAGATACGCGTATTTT. This encodes CASSSLQGRHRYAYF. The J gene is TRBJ2-3, the V gene TRBV11-2, with a weak D call TRBD1 (6 bases). The CDR3 is made up of 15 amino acids. Trimming shortened V by 4 bases and J by 14 bases, and 25 bases separated the two germline ends. Per the germline V gene, CDR1 is SGHAT and CDR2 is FQNNGV.

V and J are TRBV12-3 or TRBV12-4 and TRBJ2-1; 11 nucleotides align to TRBD2. V dropped 5 bases and J dropped 8; count of bases not matched to a gene: 14. This CDR3 spans 17 amino acids. As DNA, the CDR3 is TGTGCCAGCAGTGACGGGGGGCTAGCGGGAGGTTCCCATGAGCAGTTCTTC. This encodes CASSDGGLAGGSHEQFF.

The chain couples TRBV6-5 to TRBJ2-1; 10 positions match TRBD1. CDR3 length: 15 amino acids. V shed 5 bases and J 6 bases; nucleotides not matched to a gene: 7. Germline CDR1 is MNHEY and CDR2 is SVGAGI. Written as DNA, the CDR3 is TGTGCCAGCAGTCCTGGGACAGGGGATCTCAATGAGCAGTTCTTC. This encodes CASSPGTGDLNEQFF.

This clonotype has just a few counts. The CDR3 DNA reads as TGTGCCAGCAGCGCGGGCGGAGTAGAGACCCAGTACTTC. Its protein is CASSAGGVETQYF. The J gene is TRBJ2-5, the V gene TRBV7-3, with a possible D match to TRBD2 (5 bases). Germline CDR1 SGHTA, CDR2 FQGTGA. V was cut by 5 bases and J by 4 bases, with 11 bases left in between. CDR3 length: 13 amino acids.

This clonotype was found a few times. The J gene is TRBJ1-2, the V gene TRBV7-2, with 9 bases identical to TRBD1. The CDR3 runs to 15 residues. V trimming: 1 base; J trimming: 3 bases; junction bases outside the gene matches: 3. The germline V gene has CDR1 SGHTA and CDR2 FQGNSA. The CDR3 is CASSLVGQGDYGYTF. As DNA, the CDR3 is TGTGCCAGCAGCTTAGTGGGACAGGGAGACTATGGCTACACCTTC.

This clonotype came up once. The rearrangement links TRBV28 to TRBJ2-1; a possible D gene is TRBD2 (6 bases). In germline, CDR1 is MDHEN, CDR2 SYDVKM. Between the trimmed V and J ends, which lost 6 bases and 0 bases, there was a span of 15 bases. There are 16 residues in the CDR3. CDR3 sequence reads: CASRRERVGSYNEQFF. The DNA for the CDR3 is TGTGCCAGCAGGAGGGAGCGGGTGGGCTCCTACAATGAGCAGTTCTTC.

This chain connects TRBV3-1 to TRBJ2-3; 10 nucleotides align to TRBD2. Unmatched junction bases numbered 12, after V lost 0 bases and J lost 6 bases. Germline loops: CDR1 LGHDT, CDR2 YNNKEL (reference sequence). This CDR3 is built from 18 residues. CDR3 in DNA: TGTGCCAGCAGCCAAGAGTTAGCTCCTAGCGGGAGTTGGGATACGCAGTATTTT. Residues: CASSQELAPSGSWDTQYF.

A word on this clonotype: Mismatch with germline at one junction end may stem from a read error. The J gene is TRBJ2-3, the V gene TRBV6-2 or TRBV6-3, with 13 bases fitting TRBD2. Germline assignment: CDR1 MNHEY and CDR2 SVGEGT. The CDR3 has 16 amino acids. The CDR3 loop is CAGREGLAGGTDTQYF. CDR3 nucleotide sequence: TGTGCCGGCAGAGAAGGACTAGCGGGAGGCACAGATACGCAGTATTTT.

The chain recombines TRBV3-1 with TRBJ2-2; D remains ambiguous. This CDR3 has 16 amino acids. Germline V lookup: CDR1 LGHDT, CDR2 YNNKEL (reference sequence). The V end lost 2 bases, the J end lost 4 bases, and 14 bases lay between the germline ends. The CDR3 DNA follows: TGTGCCAGCAGCCAATCTTCTGTTAGAGGCACCGGGGAGCTGTTTTTT. This encodes CASSQSSVRGTGELFF.

The table lists this clonotype with a few counts. V and J are TRBV10-3 and TRBJ1-4; no definite D call. Trimming stripped 6 bases from V and 4 bases from J, with 30 bases between. Per germline, CDR1 ENHRY and CDR2 SYGVKD. This CDR3 is built from 20 residues. The CDR3, as DNA: TGTGCCATCAGCAACCACCCTCCCATCTACTCCCCGTTAGATAATGAAAAACTGTTTTTT. This translates into CAISNHPPIYSPLDNEKLFF.

The rearrangement joins TRBV7-9 to TRBJ1-2; 9 nucleotides align to TRBD1. Germline V gene data show CDR1 as SEHNR and CDR2 as FQNEAQ (reference sequence). V was clipped by 3 bases and J by 4 bases; unmatched bases: 6. CDR3 length equals 15 residues. The CDR3, as DNA: TGTGCCAGCAGCTTCTTCGAGACAGGGGGCTATGGCTACACCTTC. It specifies CASSFFETGGYGYTF.